This T cell receptor beta chain was retrieved from a study of blood T cell repertoires in COVID-19. Study-level information: Researchers got acute and convalescent COVID-19 samples from the United States, Italy and Spain. Nucleic acid was either cDNA or gDNA, and it came from T cells, B-cell-depleted T cells, or PBMCs.

Seattle's enrolled individuals joined amid active infection and were then monitored longitudinally. This clone came up a few times. In the original processing: Amplification from reference gene primers served as the basis for estimated nucleated cell counts. Generated by immunoSEQ multiplex PCR, the TCRdb table keeps only in-frame clones and is missing some. Clone size and the V and J calls come from that table; the DNA yielded D and trimming. This table has fewer than 350,000 clones, 88% appearing once. Germline CDR1 SGHTA, CDR2 FQGNSA. Losses at the gene ends were 6 bases for V and 4 bases for J; bases not matched to a gene: 8. The CDR3 extends over 16 amino acids.

Source material: peripheral blood. This chain joins TRBV7-2 and TRBJ2-2; 10 nucleotides align to TRBD1. This receptor was identified in a woman aged 25 to 45 with COVID-19, enrolled during active disease. The CDR3 loop reads CASRTSGTGATGELFF. CDR3 coding DNA: TGTGCCAGCAGAACCTCCGGGACAGGGGCCACCGGGGAGCTGTTTTTT.